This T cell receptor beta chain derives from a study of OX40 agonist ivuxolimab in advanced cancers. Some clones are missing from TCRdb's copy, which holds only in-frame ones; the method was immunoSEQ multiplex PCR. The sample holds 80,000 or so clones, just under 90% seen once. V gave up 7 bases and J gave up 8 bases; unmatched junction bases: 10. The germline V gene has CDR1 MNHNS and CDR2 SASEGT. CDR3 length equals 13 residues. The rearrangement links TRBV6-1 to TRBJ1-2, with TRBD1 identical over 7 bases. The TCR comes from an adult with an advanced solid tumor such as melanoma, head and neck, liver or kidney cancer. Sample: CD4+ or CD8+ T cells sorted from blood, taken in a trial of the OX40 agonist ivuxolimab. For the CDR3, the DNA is TGTGCCAGCACCTCCTCAGGGGGTCACGGCTACACCTTC. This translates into CASTSSGGHGYTF.